The 22 T cell receptor beta chains below come from one sample, sequenced in a study of metastatic and nonmetastatic thyroid tumors. No treatment had been given to any patient before thyroid surgery. TCRdb reprocessed the PCR reads via MiXCR. The sample yields 14,000 or so clones, 25% to 30% seen once. Sequencing was performed on tumor tissue. These receptors were taken from a female donor with papillary thyroid cancer or a benign thyroid nodule (not recorded which). Some clones in this sample may be carry-over from other donors' samples.

This chain connects TRBV20-1 to TRBJ2-7; D is unresolved. This CDR3 has 14 residues. Germline CDR1 reads DFQATT; CDR2 reads SNEGSKA (reference sequence). V was cut by 1 base and J by 3 bases, with 13 bases left in between. The CDR3 sequence is CSARGVALGYEQYF. Here the CDR3 DNA reads TGCAGTGCTAGAGGGGTTGCGTTAGGCTACGAGCAGTACTTC.

This clone was seen only a few times. Since a much larger clone is just one base distant, this may be a read error. The V call is TRBV20-1, the J call TRBJ2-1; a weak D match, TRBD2 (6 bases). Germline values: CDR1 DFQATT, CDR2 SNEGSKA (reference sequence). The CDR3 sequence is 14 residues long. Between the trimmed V and J ends, which lost 2 bases and 10 bases, there was a span of 18 bases. DNA of the CDR3: TGCAGTGCTAGAAGGGCTTGCGGGATCGGGGAGCAGTTCTTC. Translating gives CSARRACGIGEQFF.

This clone was seen just once. The chain employs TRBV5-5 and TRBJ2-7; 7 bases agree with TRBD1. Germline V gene data show CDR1 as SGHKS and CDR2 as YYEKEE (reference sequence). V dropped 4 bases and J dropped 3; count of bases not matched to a gene: 10. This CDR3 region has 15 residues. The CDR3 region is CASSPGTVGYYEQYF. The CDR3, as DNA: TGTGCCAGCAGCCCGGGGACAGTTGGATACTACGAGCAGTACTTC.

This clone was recorded many times. This chain joins TRBV9 and TRBJ2-6; D is undetermined. CDR1 and CDR2 from the germline V gene are SGDLS and YYNGEE. The V end was cut by 0 bases, the J end by 3 bases, with 10 bases between. This CDR3 has 16 amino acids. CDR3 DNA sequence: TGTGCCAGCAGCGTAGCCCCGCAAGGTGGGGCCAACGTCCTGACTTTC. The encoded protein is CASSVAPQGGANVLTF.

The chain is built from TRBV7-6 and TRBJ1-5, with D hard to call. The CDR3 length is 15 residues. The V end lost 1 base, the J end lost 3 bases, and 10 bases lay between the germline ends. Germline lookup yields CDR1 SGHVS and CDR2 FNYEAQ. The CDR3 coding sequence is TGTGCCAGCAGCTTAGGGGCAGGAGTCAATCAGCCCCAGCATTTT. It yields the protein CASSLGAGVNQPQHF.

The chain uses TRBV19 and TRBJ2-2; D remains ambiguous. The CDR3 loop spans 14 amino acids. The germline gives CDR1 LNHDA, CDR2 SQIVND (reference sequence). With 7 bases removed from V and 1 base from J, the gap between germline ends came to 10 bases. CDR3 coding DNA: TGTGCCAGTAAAAACAGCTGGAACACCGGGGAGCTGTTTTTT. This gives the protein CASKNSWNTGELFF.

This clone has at least ten counts. The chain carries TRBV2 and TRBJ1-3; the D is unclear. V was shortened by 10 bases and J by 2 bases, with 12 bases between the two germline ends. Germline-derived CDR1 and CDR2 are SNHLY and FYNNEI. This CDR3 region has 13 residues. Here the CDR3 DNA reads TGTGCCATTACCAAGGGTGCTGGAAACACCATATATTTT. It translates to CAITKGAGNTIYF. The whole variable domain, filled in from reference TRBV2 and TRBJ1-3, reads EPEVTQTPSHQVTQMGQEVILRCVPISNHLYFYWYRQILGQKVEFLVSFYNNEISEKSEIFDDQFSVERPDGSNFTLKIRSTKLEDSAMYFCAITKGAGNTIYFGEGSWLTVV.

By sample fraction, this clone is medium-sized. The rearrangement uses TRBV27 and TRBJ2-5; 7 bases align to TRBD2. This CDR3 region has 15 residues. After removal of 8 bases from V and 0 bases from J, the junction contained 9 bases not matched to a gene. CDR1 is MNHEY, CDR2 SMNVEV, per germline (reference sequence). CDR3 amino acids: CASRAFGTNQETQYF. The CDR3 DNA is TGTGCCAGCCGAGCCTTTGGGACTAACCAAGAGACCCAGTACTTC.

This clone is medium-sized (0.01 to 0.1%) by share. CDR3 region: CASSQVWSGRNTEAFF. DNA of the CDR3: TGTGCCAGCAGCCAAGTGTGGTCGGGGCGGAACACTGAAGCTTTCTTT. The gene calls are TRBV3-1 and TRBJ1-1; weak D call: TRBD1 (5 bases). The V end lost 1 base, the J end lost 1 base, and 13 bases lay between the germline ends. Germline values: CDR1 LGHDT, CDR2 YNNKEL (reference sequence). There are 16 residues in the CDR3.

The genes are TRBV9 and TRBJ2-1; TRBD2 aligns across 9 bases. The CDR3 spans 17 residues. V dropped 0 bases and J dropped 2; count of bases not matched to a gene: 6. Germline V gene sequence: CDR1 SGDLS, CDR2 YYNGEE. CDR3 in DNA: TGTGCCAGCAGCGTAGCCGTAGCGGGAGCCCCCTACAATGAGCAGTTCTTC. Amino acids: CASSVAVAGAPYNEQFF.

The chain recombines TRBV11-2 with TRBJ2-1, with TRBD2 matching over 7 bases. Germline V CDR1 and CDR2: SGHAT, FQNNGV. V lost 6 bases and J lost 6; bases outside the gene matches: 14. This CDR3 is built from 16 residues. Here the CDR3 reads CASRGPGVAGSNEQFF. DNA of the CDR3: TGTGCCAGCAGGGGGCCCGGGGTAGCGGGCTCCAATGAGCAGTTCTTC. The full variable domain, in which reference TRBV11-2 and TRBJ2-1 provide the parts outside the CDR3, is EAGVAQSPRYKIIEKRQSVAFWCNPISGHATLYWYQQILGQGPKLLIQFQNNGVVDDSQLPKDRFSAERLKGVDSTLKIQPAKLEDSAVYLCASRGPGVAGSNEQFFGPGTRLTVL.

This clone was seen a few times. The V gene is TRBV28, the J gene TRBJ2-2; 7 bases are shared with TRBD2. In germline, CDR1 is MDHEN, CDR2 SYDVKM. CDR3 size: 16 residues. V shed 5 bases and J 4 bases; nucleotides not matched to a gene: 10. The CDR3 nucleotides are TGTGCCAGCAGTCGCGCGGGGGTTAGCGGCACCGGGGAGCTGTTTTTT. This gives the protein CASSRAGVSGTGELFF.

V is TRBV25-1 and J is TRBJ2-7; D ambiguous. The CDR3 contains 14 residues. Germline V gene sequence: CDR1 MGHDK, CDR2 SYGVNS. Trimming removed 3 bases from V and 3 bases from J, with 12 bases in between. The CDR3 DNA reads TGTGCCAGCAGTGAGATAGACACCTACTACGAGCAGTACTTC. As protein: CASSEIDTYYEQYF.

This clone is classed as medium-sized. The V gene is TRBV6-1, the J gene TRBJ1-1; D is uncertain. The CDR3 consists of 15 residues. V was shortened by 6 bases and J by 0 bases, with 14 bases between the two germline ends. From germline, CDR1 is MNHNS and CDR2 SASEGT. The chain's CDR3 is CASSPIRILNTEAFF. The CDR3 DNA reads as TGTGCCAGCAGCCCCATCAGGATATTGAACACTGAAGCTTTCTTT.

With regard to this clone: This specimen includes other DNA sequences encoding the same CDR3. The rearrangement uses TRBV9 and TRBJ2-5, with TRBD1 matching over 9 bases. V lost 3 bases and J lost 5; bases outside the gene matches: 11. The CDR3 is made up of 16 amino acids. Germline CDR1 and CDR2: SGDLS and YYNGEE. The CDR3 DNA reads as TGTGCCAGCAGCGCCACAGGGGGCGAACGGGGGGAGACCCAGTACTTC. It translates to CASSATGGERGETQYF. The full variable domain, with the rest looked up from reference TRBV9 and TRBJ2-5, is DSGVTQTPKHLITATGQRVTLRCSPRSGDLSVYWYQQSLDQGLQFLIQYYNGEERAKGNILERFSAQQFPDLHSELNLSSLELGDSALYFCASSATGGERGETQYFGPGTRLLVL.

This clone was recorded a few times. V gene TRBV29-1 combines with J gene TRBJ1-2; D uncertain. The V gene lost 5 bases and the J gene lost 7 bases, with 23 bases spanning the gap. Germline CDR1 is SQVTM and CDR2 is ANQGSEA. This CDR3 is built from 15 residues. In DNA, the CDR3 is TGCAGCGTTCCCGCCGTTCCCCCTGGAGTTGGTGGCTACACCTTC. Protein sequence: CSVPAVPPGVGGYTF.

V gene TRBV4-2 combines with J gene TRBJ2-6; a possible D gene is TRBD1 (6 bases). The V gene lost 3 bases and the J gene lost 2 bases, with 23 bases spanning the gap. From germline, CDR1 is LGHNA and CDR2 YNFKEQ. The CDR3 is 20 amino acids. The DNA of the CDR3 is TGTGCCAGCAGCCAGGCTGACGCGAGGAACAGGGAAACTGGGGCCAACGTCCTGACTTTC. This encodes CASSQADARNRETGANVLTF.

Comment on this clone: The junction departs from the called germline gene at one end, perhaps through a read error. The chain is built from TRBV20-1 and TRBJ2-3; D might be TRBD2 (5 bases). The germline V gene encodes CDR1 DFQATT and CDR2 SNEGSKA (reference sequence). The CDR3 is 13 amino acids. CDR3 loop: CIARVGFGDTQYF. Written as DNA, the CDR3 is TGCATTGCTAGAGTCGGGTTCGGGGATACTCAGTATTTT.

About this clone: At the DNA level, this CDR3 is encoded by other sequences in the same sample as well. V is TRBV28 and J is TRBJ2-1; 7 bases are shared with TRBD2. V gave up 8 bases and J gave up 7 bases; unmatched junction bases: 20. CDR1 and CDR2 from the germline V gene are MDHEN and SYDVKM. The CDR3 contains 17 residues. For the CDR3, the DNA is TGTGCCAGCGGAGAGTGGAGCGGGGCCCACCCGGTAAATGAGCAGTTCTTC. It encodes CASGEWSGAHPVNEQFF.

Only one count was recorded for this clone. J is TRBJ2-5 and V is TRBV28, with 7 bases that match TRBD2. Looked up from germline, CDR1 is MDHEN and CDR2 is SYDVKM. CDR3 length equals 17 residues. V dropped 6 bases and J dropped 5; count of bases not matched to a gene: 18. The CDR3 sequence: CASRNSGTIVRRETQYF. The CDR3 region has the DNA TGTGCCAGCAGGAATTCCGGGACTATCGTGAGAAGGGAGACCCAGTACTTC.

The chain uses TRBV10-3 and TRBJ2-1; D call uncertain. In germline, CDR1 is ENHRY, CDR2 SYGVKD. This CDR3 region has 12 residues. V dropped 2 bases and J dropped 2 bases, with 1 base sitting between them. The CDR3 reads CAISETYNEQFF. In DNA form, the CDR3 reads TGTGCCATCAGTGAGACCTACAATGAGCAGTTCTTC.

At least ten counts were recorded for this clone. The V and J genes are TRBV7-9 and TRBJ2-5, with 8 nucleotides matching TRBD2. This CDR3 spans 15 amino acids. Losses at the gene ends were 5 bases for V and 0 bases for J; bases not matched to a gene: 5. Germline-derived CDR1 and CDR2 are SEHNR and FQNEAQ (reference sequence). The CDR3 nucleotides read TGTGCCAGCAGCCCTAAACTAGCGGACCAAGAGACCCAGTACTTC. The encoded protein is CASSPKLADQETQYF.